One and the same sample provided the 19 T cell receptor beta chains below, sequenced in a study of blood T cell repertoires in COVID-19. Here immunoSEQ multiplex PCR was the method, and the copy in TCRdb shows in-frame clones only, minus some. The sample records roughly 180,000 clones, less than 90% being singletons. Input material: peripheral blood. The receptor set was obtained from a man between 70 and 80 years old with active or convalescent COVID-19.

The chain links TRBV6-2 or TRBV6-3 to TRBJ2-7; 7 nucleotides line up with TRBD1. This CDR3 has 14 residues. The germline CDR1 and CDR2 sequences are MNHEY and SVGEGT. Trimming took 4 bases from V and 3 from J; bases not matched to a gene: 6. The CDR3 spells CASSWDSPSYEQYF. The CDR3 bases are TGTGCCAGCAGTTGGGACAGCCCAAGCTACGAGCAGTACTTC.

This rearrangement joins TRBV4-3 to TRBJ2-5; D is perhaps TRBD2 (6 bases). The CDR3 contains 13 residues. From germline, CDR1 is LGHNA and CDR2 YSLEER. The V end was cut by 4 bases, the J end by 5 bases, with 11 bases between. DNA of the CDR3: TGCGCCAGCAGCCTTCATGGAGGGGAGACCCAGTACTTC. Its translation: CASSLHGGETQYF.

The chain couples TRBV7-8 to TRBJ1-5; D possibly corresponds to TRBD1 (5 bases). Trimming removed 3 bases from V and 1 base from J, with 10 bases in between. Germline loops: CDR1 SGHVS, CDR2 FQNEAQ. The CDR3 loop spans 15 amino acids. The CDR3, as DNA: TGTGCCAGCAGCTTCGGGGGACGGAGCAATCAGCCCCAGCATTTT. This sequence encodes CASSFGGRSNQPQHF.

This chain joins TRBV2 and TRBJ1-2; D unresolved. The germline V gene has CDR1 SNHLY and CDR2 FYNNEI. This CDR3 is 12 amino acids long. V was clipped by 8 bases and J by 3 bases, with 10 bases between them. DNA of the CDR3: TGTGCCAGCTCGGTCCTTCACTATGGCTACACCTTC. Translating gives CASSVLHYGYTF.

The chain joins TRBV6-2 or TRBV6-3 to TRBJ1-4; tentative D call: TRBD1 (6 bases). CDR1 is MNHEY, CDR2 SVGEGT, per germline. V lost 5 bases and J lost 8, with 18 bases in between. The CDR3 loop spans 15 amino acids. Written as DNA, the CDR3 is TGTGCCAGCAGTGTAACAGGGCTGTGGGACGAAAAACTGTTTTTT. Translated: CASSVTGLWDEKLFF.

This CDR3 is CASSYSTQNTGELFF. In DNA, the CDR3 is TGTGCCAGCAGTTACTCAACACAAAACACCGGGGAGCTGTTTTTT. V is TRBV6-5 and J is TRBJ2-2; D is uncertain. Per the germline V gene, CDR1 is MNHEY and CDR2 is SVGAGI. With 0 bases removed from V and 2 bases from J, the gap between germline ends came to 7 bases. The CDR3 has 15 residues.

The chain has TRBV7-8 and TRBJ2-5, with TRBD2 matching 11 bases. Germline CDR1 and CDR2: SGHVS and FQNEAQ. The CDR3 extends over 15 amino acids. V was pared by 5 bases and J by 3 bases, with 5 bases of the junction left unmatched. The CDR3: CASSPGLAVKETQYF. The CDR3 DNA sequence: TGTGCCAGCAGCCCGGGACTAGCGGTAAAAGAGACCCAGTACTTC.

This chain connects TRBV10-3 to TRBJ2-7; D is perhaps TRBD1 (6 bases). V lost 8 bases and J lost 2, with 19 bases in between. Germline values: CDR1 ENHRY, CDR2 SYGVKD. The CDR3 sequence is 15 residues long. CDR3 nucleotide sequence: TGTGCCATCGGCCCTTCCTCAGGACAGACCTACGAGCAGTACTTC. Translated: CAIGPSSGQTYEQYF.

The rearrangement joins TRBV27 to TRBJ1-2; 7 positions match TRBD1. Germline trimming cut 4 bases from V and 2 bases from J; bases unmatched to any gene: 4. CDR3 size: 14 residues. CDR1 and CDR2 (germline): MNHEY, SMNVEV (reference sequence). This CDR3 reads CASSWTGQNYGYTF. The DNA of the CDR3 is TGTGCCAGCAGTTGGACAGGTCAGAACTATGGCTACACCTTC.

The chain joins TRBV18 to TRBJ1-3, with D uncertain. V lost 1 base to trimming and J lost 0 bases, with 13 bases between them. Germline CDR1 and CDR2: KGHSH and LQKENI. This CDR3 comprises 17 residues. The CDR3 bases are TGTGCCAGCTCACCACAGTCCGAAGCCCTCTCTGGAAACACCATATATTTT. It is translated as CASSPQSEALSGNTIYF.

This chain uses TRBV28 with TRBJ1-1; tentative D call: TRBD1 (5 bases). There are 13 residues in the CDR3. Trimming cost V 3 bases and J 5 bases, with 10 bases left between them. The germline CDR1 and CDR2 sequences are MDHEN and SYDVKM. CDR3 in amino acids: CASSFQGGTEAFF. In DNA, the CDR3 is TGTGCCAGCAGTTTCCAGGGTGGTACTGAAGCTTTCTTT. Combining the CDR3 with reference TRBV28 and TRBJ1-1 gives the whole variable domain DVKVTQSSRYLVKRTGEKVFLECVQDMDHENMFWYRQDPGLGLRLIYFSYDVKMKEKGDIPEGYSVSREKKERFSLILESASTNQTSMYLCASSFQGGTEAFFGQGTRLTVV.

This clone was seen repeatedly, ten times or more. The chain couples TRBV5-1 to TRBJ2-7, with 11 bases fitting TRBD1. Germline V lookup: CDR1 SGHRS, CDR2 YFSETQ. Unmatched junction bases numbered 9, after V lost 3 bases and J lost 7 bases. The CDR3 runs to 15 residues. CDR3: CASSSDGQGAREQYF. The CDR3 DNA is TGCGCCAGCAGCTCCGACGGACAGGGGGCTCGGGAGCAGTACTTC.

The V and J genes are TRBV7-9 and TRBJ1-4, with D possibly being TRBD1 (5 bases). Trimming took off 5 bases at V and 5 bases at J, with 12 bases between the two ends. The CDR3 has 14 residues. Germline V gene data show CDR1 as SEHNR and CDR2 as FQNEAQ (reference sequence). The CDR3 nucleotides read TGTGCCAGCAGCCCGGGGGGGGGAAATGAAAAACTGTTTTTT. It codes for CASSPGGGNEKLFF.

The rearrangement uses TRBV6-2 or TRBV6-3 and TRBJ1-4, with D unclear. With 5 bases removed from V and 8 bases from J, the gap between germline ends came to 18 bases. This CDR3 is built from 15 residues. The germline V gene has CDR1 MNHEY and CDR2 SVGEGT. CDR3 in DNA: TGTGCCAGCAGTCCCCCGGACGGGAACGAAGAAAAACTGTTTTTT. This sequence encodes CASSPPDGNEEKLFF.

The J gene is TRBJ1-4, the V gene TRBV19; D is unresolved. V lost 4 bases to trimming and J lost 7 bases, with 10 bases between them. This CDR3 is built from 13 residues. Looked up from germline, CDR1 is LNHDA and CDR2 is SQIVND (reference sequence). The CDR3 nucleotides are TGTGCCAGTAGTAGAACGCCGGTTGAAAAACTGTTTTTT. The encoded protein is CASSRTPVEKLFF.

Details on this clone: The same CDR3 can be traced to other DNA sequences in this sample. CDR3 residues: CASSLAGLSYNEQFF. CDR3 nucleotide sequence: TGTGCCAGCAGCTTAGCGGGGCTTTCCTACAATGAGCAGTTCTTC. The V gene is TRBV7-2, the J gene TRBJ2-1, with D perhaps matching TRBD1 (5 bases). Germline assignment: CDR1 SGHTA and CDR2 FQGNSA. This CDR3 has 15 residues. The ends were cut back, 0 bases at V and 1 base at J, with 7 bases in the middle.

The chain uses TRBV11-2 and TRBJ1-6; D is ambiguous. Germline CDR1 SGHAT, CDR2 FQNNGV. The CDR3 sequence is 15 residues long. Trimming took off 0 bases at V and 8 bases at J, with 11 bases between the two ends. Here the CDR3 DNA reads TGTGCCAGCAGCTTAGATACAGCTATTTATTCACCCCTCCACTTT. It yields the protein CASSLDTAIYSPLHF.

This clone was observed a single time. CDR3 sequence reads: CASSLSRGYQPQHF. The CDR3 DNA is TGTGCCAGCAGTTTAAGCCGGGGTTATCAGCCCCAGCATTTT. This rearrangement joins TRBV28 to TRBJ1-5; D gene unclear. CDR1 is MDHEN, CDR2 SYDVKM, per germline. Trimming shortened V by 2 bases and J by 5 bases, and 10 bases separated the two germline ends. CDR3 length: 14 amino acids.

CDR3: CASSLASGSPLHF. DNA of the CDR3: TGTGCCAGCAGCTTAGCTTCGGGTTCACCCCTCCACTTT. The chain couples TRBV7-9 to TRBJ1-6; no firm D call. Trimming removed 0 bases at V and 9 bases at J, with 6 bases between. Germline assignment: CDR1 SEHNR and CDR2 FQNEAQ (reference sequence). CDR3 length: 13 residues.